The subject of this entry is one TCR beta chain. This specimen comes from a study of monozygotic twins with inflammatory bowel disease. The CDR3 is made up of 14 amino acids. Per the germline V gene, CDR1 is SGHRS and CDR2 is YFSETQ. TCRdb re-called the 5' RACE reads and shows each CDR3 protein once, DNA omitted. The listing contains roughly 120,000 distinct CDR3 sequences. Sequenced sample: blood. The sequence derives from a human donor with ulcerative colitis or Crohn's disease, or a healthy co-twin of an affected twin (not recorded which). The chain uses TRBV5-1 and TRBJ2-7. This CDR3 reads CTSSLASERYEQYF.